The 19 T cell receptor beta chains presented below share a single source sample, sequenced in a study of early T cells in non-severe SARS-CoV-2 infection. TCRdb independently ran MiXCR on the 5' RACE reads; one entry per CDR3 protein. The table records under 45,000 distinct CDR3 sequences, 7.9% of them present only once. The material was whole blood, obtained at baseline. The receptors shown here come from an adult who was a healthcare worker with PCR-confirmed SARS-CoV-2 infection or an uninfected control (not recorded which).

This clonotype was seen more than once but under ten times. V gene TRBV19 combines with J gene TRBJ1-5; the D is unclear. Trimming left V 5 bases short and J 0 bases short, with 11 bases between. CDR1 is LNHDA, CDR2 SQIVND, per germline (reference sequence). The CDR3 length is 15 residues. The DNA for the CDR3 is TGTGCCAGTAGTCTGGAGGGTTATAGCAATCAGCCCCAGCATTTT. Translated: CASSLEGYSNQPQHF. Together with reference TRBV19 and TRBJ1-5, the CDR3 gives the full variable domain: DGGITQSPKYLFRKEGQNVTLSCEQNLNHDAMYWYRQDPGQGLRLIYYSQIVNDFQKGDIAEGYSVSREKKESFPLTVTSAQKNPTAFYLCASSLEGYSNQPQHFGDGTRLSIL.

Only a few counts were recorded for this clonotype. J is TRBJ2-5 and V is TRBV6-2 or TRBV6-3; no definite D call. Trimming removed 6 bases at V and 1 base at J, with 18 bases between. The germline V gene encodes CDR1 MNHEY and CDR2 SVGEGT. There are 16 residues in the CDR3. The CDR3 is CASSLRALIPQETQYF. The CDR3 DNA is TGTGCCAGCAGCCTAAGGGCCTTAATCCCCCAAGAGACCCAGTACTTC.

This clonotype rates as medium-sized. CDR3 in DNA: TGCAGTGCTAGAGATGGGACAGGGGGCGACACCGGGGAGCTGTTTTTT. This translates into CSARDGTGGDTGELFF. V usage is TRBV20-1 and J usage is TRBJ2-2; 12 bases match TRBD1. Germline-derived CDR1 and CDR2 are DFQATT and SNEGSKA (reference sequence). The CDR3 spans 16 residues. V was pared by 0 bases and J by 3 bases, with 2 bases of the junction left unmatched.

This clonotype showed up many times. The V gene is TRBV12-3 or TRBV12-4, the J gene TRBJ1-1; maybe TRBD1 (5 bases). V was shortened by 5 bases and J by 1 base, with 20 bases between the two germline ends. The CDR3 loop spans 17 amino acids. CDR3 sequence (DNA): TGTGCCAGCAGTCCGAAACTGGGGGGAGACAAGAACACTGAAGCTTTCTTT. Its protein product is CASSPKLGGDKNTEAFF.

This clonotype was observed a few times. The chain carries TRBV5-4 and TRBJ1-5; D is ambiguous. V gave up 0 bases and J gave up 3 bases, with 7 bases separating them. In germline, CDR1 is SGHNT, CDR2 YYREEE (reference sequence). There are 14 residues in the CDR3. This CDR3 reads CASSLDPNNQPQHF. For the CDR3, the DNA is TGTGCCAGCAGCTTGGATCCGAACAATCAGCCCCAGCATTTT.

This clonotype was observed at least ten times. This chain connects TRBV11-2 to TRBJ2-1, with TRBD2 as a possible D gene (5 bases). CDR3 length: 14 residues. V lost 1 base and J lost 8, with 12 bases in between. Germline CDR1 is SGHAT and CDR2 is FQNNGV. The CDR3 here is CASSLAGIADEQFF. The CDR3 region has the DNA TGTGCCAGCAGCTTAGCGGGGATAGCCGATGAGCAGTTCTTC. Full variable domain (rest looked up from reference TRBV11-2 and TRBJ2-1): EAGVAQSPRYKIIEKRQSVAFWCNPISGHATLYWYQQILGQGPKLLIQFQNNGVVDDSQLPKDRFSAERLKGVDSTLKIQPAKLEDSAVYLCASSLAGIADEQFFGPGTRLTVL.

There are a few counts of this clonotype. The chain combines TRBV7-6 with TRBJ2-1; 14 bases are shared with TRBD2. V was clipped by 5 bases and J by 10 bases; unmatched bases: 10. Germline V gene data show CDR1 as SGHVS and CDR2 as FNYEAQ. This CDR3 contains 16 residues. The CDR3 nucleotides read TGTGCCAGCAGCCAGACTAGCGGGGGGGATTTTATCGAGCAGTTCTTC. It translates to CASSQTSGGDFIEQFF. The variable domain in full, completed from reference TRBV7-6 and TRBJ2-1, reads GAGVSQSPRYKVTKRGQDVALRCDPISGHVSLYWYRQALGQGPEFLTYFNYEAQQDKSGLPNDRFSAERPEGSISTLTIQRTEQRDSAMYRCASSQTSGGDFIEQFFGPGTRLTVL.

This clonotype was counted only a few times. The V and J genes are TRBV12-3 or TRBV12-4 and TRBJ2-7, with D perhaps TRBD1 (6 bases). This CDR3 has 16 residues. The ends were cut back, 5 bases at V and 0 bases at J, with 17 bases in the middle. This CDR3 is CASSNPGATGSYEQYF. CDR3 coding DNA: TGTGCCAGCAGTAATCCAGGGGCCACTGGCTCCTACGAGCAGTACTTC.

Sample share makes this clonotype medium-sized. This chain connects TRBV30 to TRBJ2-7; TRBD1 is a possible D gene (6 bases). The V gene's germline CDR1 is GTSNPN and CDR2 SVGIG (reference sequence). The V end was cut by 1 base, the J end by 5 bases, with 15 bases between. There are 14 residues in the CDR3. The CDR3 DNA sequence: TGTGCCTGGAGTGCGCTTTTCACAGGGAACGAGCAGTACTTC. Its protein product is CAWSALFTGNEQYF.

There are many counts of this clonotype. The chain has TRBV30 and TRBJ2-7; D is uncertain. V gave up 0 bases and J gave up 2 bases, with 8 bases separating them. The CDR3 runs 13 residues. Germline V gene lookup returns CDR1 GTSNPN and CDR2 SVGIG (reference sequence). CDR3 sequence reads: CAWSVRLTYEQYF. Written as DNA, the CDR3 is TGTGCCTGGAGTGTACGGCTGACCTACGAGCAGTACTTC.

This clonotype was counted at least ten times. This sequence joins TRBV20-1 and TRBJ1-2; TRBD1 is a possible D gene (6 bases). The V gene lost 0 bases and the J gene lost 3 bases, with 8 bases spanning the gap. The CDR3 length is 13 residues. Germline V gene lookup returns CDR1 DFQATT and CDR2 SNEGSKA (reference sequence). CDR3: CSARDRTDYGYTF. DNA for the CDR3: TGCAGTGCTAGAGATCGGACAGACTATGGCTACACCTTC.

This clonotype was counted once. A much larger clone lies a single base off, so this may be a read error. The chain joins TRBV9 to TRBJ1-1, with D possibly matching TRBD1 (5 bases). CDR3 length: 13 amino acids. Per the germline V gene, CDR1 is SGDLS and CDR2 is YYNGEE. The CDR3 DNA is TGTGGCAGCAGCTCTCGAGGGGACACTGAAGCTTTCTTT. Amino acid sequence: CGSSSRGDTEAFF.

The table lists this clonotype with many counts. The genes are TRBV6-2 or TRBV6-3 and TRBJ2-1; D may be TRBD2 (7 bases). Germline V gene data show CDR1 as MNHEY and CDR2 as SVGEGT. V was clipped by 6 bases and J by 10 bases, with 16 bases between them. CDR3 length: 13 residues. CDR3 amino acids: CASSLAGAGEQFF. The CDR3 nucleotides read TGTGCCAGCAGCCTGGCGGGGGCAGGGGAGCAGTTCTTC.

The table lists this clonotype with a few counts. This chain uses TRBV19 with TRBJ2-1; D ambiguous. This CDR3 region has 17 residues. The germline gives CDR1 LNHDA, CDR2 SQIVND (reference sequence). Between the trimmed V and J ends, which lost 5 bases and 2 bases, there was a span of 19 bases. CDR3 residues: CASSSSLASWAYNEQFF. CDR3 bases: TGTGCCAGTAGTTCCTCGCTCGCCAGTTGGGCCTACAATGAGCAGTTCTTC.

The V and J genes are TRBV10-3 and TRBJ2-7; possible D gene TRBD2, 5 bases. Trimming took 10 bases from V and 0 from J, leaving 10 bases between them. This CDR3 has 12 residues. In germline, CDR1 is ENHRY, CDR2 SYGVKD. Here the CDR3 reads CANGKSSYEQYF. CDR3 nucleotides: TGTGCCAACGGGAAGAGCTCCTACGAGCAGTACTTC.

The chain employs TRBV6-5 and TRBJ2-2; D gene unclear. The germline CDR1 and CDR2 sequences are MNHEY and SVGAGI. The CDR3 consists of 15 residues. Trimming shortened V by 2 bases and J by 0 bases, and 7 bases separated the two germline ends. CDR3 nucleotides: TGTGCCAGCAGTTACGGGCGGTCGAACACCGGGGAGCTGTTTTTT. Translation: CASSYGRSNTGELFF.

V is TRBV7-2 and J is TRBJ2-2; D gene ambiguous. CDR1 and CDR2 from the germline V gene are SGHTA and FQGNSA. The V end was cut by 0 bases, the J end by 0 bases, with 8 bases between. This CDR3 is 16 amino acids long. As DNA, the CDR3 is TGTGCCAGCAGCTTAGCCGGGTTAACGAACACCGGGGAGCTGTTTTTT. Translation: CASSLAGLTNTGELFF.

This clonotype was seen a handful of times. The chain has TRBV18 and TRBJ2-5; no clear D. In germline, CDR1 is KGHSH, CDR2 LQKENI. V was clipped by 6 bases and J by 3 bases, with 5 bases between them. CDR3 size: 11 residues. CDR3 sequence: CASSGEETQYF. DNA for the CDR3: TGTGCCAGCTCCGGAGAAGAGACCCAGTACTTC.

This clonotype showed up just a few times. The rearrangement uses TRBV5-4 and TRBJ2-3, with 8 bases aligning to TRBD2. The V and J ends lost 1 base and 3 bases, in that order; junction bases with no gene match: 7. Germline CDR1 SGHNT, CDR2 YYREEE (reference sequence). The CDR3 runs 16 residues. Here the CDR3 DNA reads TGTGCCAGCAGCTTGCGGGGGGGGGCCTGGACAGATACGCAGTATTTT. Translated, it gives CASSLRGGAWTDTQYF. Full variable domain (remainder filled in from reference TRBV5-4 and TRBJ2-3): ETGVTQSPTHLIKTRGQQVTLRCSSQSGHNTVSWYQQALGQGPQFIFQYYREEENGRGNFPPRFSGLQFPNYSSELNVNALELDDSALYLCASSLRGGAWTDTQYFGPGTRLTVL.